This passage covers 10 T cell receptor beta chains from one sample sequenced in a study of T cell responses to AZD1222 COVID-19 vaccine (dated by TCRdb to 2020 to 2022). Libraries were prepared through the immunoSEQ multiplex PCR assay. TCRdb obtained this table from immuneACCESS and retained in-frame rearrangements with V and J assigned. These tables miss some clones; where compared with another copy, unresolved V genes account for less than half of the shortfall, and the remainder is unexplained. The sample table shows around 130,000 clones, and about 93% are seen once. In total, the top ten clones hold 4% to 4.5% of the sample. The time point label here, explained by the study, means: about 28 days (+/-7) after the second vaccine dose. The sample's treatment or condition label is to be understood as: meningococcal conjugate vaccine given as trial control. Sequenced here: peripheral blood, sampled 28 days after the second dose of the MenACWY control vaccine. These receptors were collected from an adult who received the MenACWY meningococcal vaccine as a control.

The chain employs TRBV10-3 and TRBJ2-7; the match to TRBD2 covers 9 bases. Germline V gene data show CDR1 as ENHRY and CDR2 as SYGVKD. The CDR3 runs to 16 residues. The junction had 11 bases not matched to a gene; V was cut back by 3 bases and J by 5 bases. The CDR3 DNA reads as TGTGCCATCAGTGATAAGTGGGCGGGAGGGCCCCACGAGCAGTACTTC. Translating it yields CAISDKWAGGPHEQYF.

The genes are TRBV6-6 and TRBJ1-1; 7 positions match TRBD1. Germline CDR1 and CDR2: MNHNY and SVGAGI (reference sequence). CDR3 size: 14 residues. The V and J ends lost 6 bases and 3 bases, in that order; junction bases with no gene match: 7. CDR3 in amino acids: CASSGDSYDTEAFF. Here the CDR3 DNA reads TGTGCCAGCAGCGGGGACAGCTACGACACTGAAGCTTTCTTT.

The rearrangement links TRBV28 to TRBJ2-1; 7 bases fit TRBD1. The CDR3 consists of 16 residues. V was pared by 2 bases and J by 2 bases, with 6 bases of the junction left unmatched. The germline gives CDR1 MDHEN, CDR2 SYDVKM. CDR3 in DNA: TGTGCCAGCAGTTTAATAGGGACAGAACCCTACAATGAGCAGTTCTTC. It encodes CASSLIGTEPYNEQFF. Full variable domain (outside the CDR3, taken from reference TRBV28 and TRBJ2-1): DVKVTQSSRYLVKRTGEKVFLECVQDMDHENMFWYRQDPGLGLRLIYFSYDVKMKEKGDIPEGYSVSREKKERFSLILESASTNQTSMYLCASSLIGTEPYNEQFFGPGTRLTVL.

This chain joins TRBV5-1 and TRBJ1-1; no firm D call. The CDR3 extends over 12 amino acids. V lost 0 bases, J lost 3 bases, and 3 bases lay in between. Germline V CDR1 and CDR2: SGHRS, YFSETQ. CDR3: CASSLGHTEAFF. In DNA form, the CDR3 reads TGCGCCAGCAGCTTGGGACACACTGAAGCTTTCTTT.

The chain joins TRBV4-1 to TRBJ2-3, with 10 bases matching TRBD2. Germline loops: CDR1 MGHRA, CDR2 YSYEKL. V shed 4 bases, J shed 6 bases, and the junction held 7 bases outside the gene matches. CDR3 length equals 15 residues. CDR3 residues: CASSLGTSVLDTQYF. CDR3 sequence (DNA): TGCGCCAGCAGCCTCGGGACTAGCGTTTTGGATACGCAGTATTTT.

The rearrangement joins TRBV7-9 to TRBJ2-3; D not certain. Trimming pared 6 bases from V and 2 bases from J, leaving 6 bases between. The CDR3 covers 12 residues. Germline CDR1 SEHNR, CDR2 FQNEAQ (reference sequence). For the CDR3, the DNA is TGTGCCAGCAGACGGACCACAGATACGCAGTATTTT. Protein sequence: CASRRTTDTQYF.

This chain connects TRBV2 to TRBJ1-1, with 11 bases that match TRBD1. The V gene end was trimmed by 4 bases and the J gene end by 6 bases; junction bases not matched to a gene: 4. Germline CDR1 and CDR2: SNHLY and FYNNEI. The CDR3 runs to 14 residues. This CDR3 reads CASSGDRGFAEAFF. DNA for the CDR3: TGTGCCAGCAGTGGGGACAGGGGGTTCGCTGAAGCTTTCTTT.

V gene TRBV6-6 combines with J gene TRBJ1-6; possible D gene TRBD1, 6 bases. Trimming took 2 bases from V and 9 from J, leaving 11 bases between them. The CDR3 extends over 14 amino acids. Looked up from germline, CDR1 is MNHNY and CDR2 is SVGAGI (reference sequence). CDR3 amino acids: CASSYLDRVSPLHF. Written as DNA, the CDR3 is TGTGCCAGCAGTTACCTGGACAGAGTTTCACCCCTCCACTTT.

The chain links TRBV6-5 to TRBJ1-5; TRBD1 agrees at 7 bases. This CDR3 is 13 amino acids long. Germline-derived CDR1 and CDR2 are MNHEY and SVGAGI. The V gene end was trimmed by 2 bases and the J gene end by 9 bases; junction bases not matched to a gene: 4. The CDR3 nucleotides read TGTGCCAGCAGTTACGCCCGGGACAGGCCCCAGCATTTT. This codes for CASSYARDRPQHF.

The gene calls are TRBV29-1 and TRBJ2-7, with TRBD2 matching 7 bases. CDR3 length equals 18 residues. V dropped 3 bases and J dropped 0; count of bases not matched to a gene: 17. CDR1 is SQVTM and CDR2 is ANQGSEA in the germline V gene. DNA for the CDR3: TGCAGCGTTGAGGCCGTAACGGGAGGTTTGGGACCCTCCTACGAGCAGTACTTC. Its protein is CSVEAVTGGLGPSYEQYF.